These T cell receptor beta chains were read from a single sample in a study of metastatic and nonmetastatic thyroid tumors. TCRdb re-called clones via MiXCR from the PCR reads. The data contain about 82,000 clones, under 15% of them singletons. The sequencing sample was made of tumor tissue. These receptors were taken from a female donor with papillary thyroid cancer or a benign thyroid nodule (not recorded which). Some clones in this sample may be carry-over from other donors' samples. Both conserved end residues are part of each CDR3. A D gene is named only where the DNA matches it firmly. Clone size is shown for a subset of rows, as once, few, many or a class of expanded clone.

d_call,clone_size,j_call,v_call,cdr3_nt,cdr3_aa
TRBD1,few,TRBJ1-4,TRBV7-9,TGTGCCAGCAGCTTGAGGGGGCTGAATGAAAAACTGTTTTTT,CASSLRGLNEKLFF
TRBD2,few,TRBJ2-4,TRBV6-1,TGTGCCAGCGGCTCACCGGGACTAGTGTCGTCGTACATTCAGTACTTC,CASGSPGLVSSYIQYF
NA,many,TRBJ2-7,TRBV7-2,TGTGCCAGCAGCCAAGTTGGGGGTGGGGAGCAGTACTTC,CASSQVGGGEQYF
TRBD2,many,TRBJ2-5,TRBV6-2/TRBV6-3,TGTGCCAGCAGCCTCTCTAGCGGGAGTGCAGAGACCCAGTACTTC,CASSLSSGSAETQYF
NA,many,TRBJ1-4,TRBV20-1,TGCAGTGCTAGGGGTGGGACGGGGGAAAAACTGTTTTTT,CSARGGTGEKLFF
TRBD2,many,TRBJ2-7,TRBV12-3/TRBV12-4,TGTGCCAGCAGAGGGACTAGCGGGACCTACGAGCAGTACTTC,CASRGTSGTYEQYF
NA,many,TRBJ1-1,TRBV30,TGTGCCTGGAGCCGCACTGAAGCTTTCTTT,CAWSRTEAFF
NA,many,TRBJ2-1,TRBV2,TGTGCCAGCAGCAAGACTAGGTATGGCGACGATGAGCAGTTCTTC,CASSKTRYGDDEQFF
NA,many,TRBJ2-7,TRBV3-1,TGTGCCAGCAGCTCGACAGGTCAATCCTACGAGCAGTACTTC,CASSSTGQSYEQYF
NA,many,TRBJ1-2,TRBV27,TGTGCCAGCAGTTTATCGGGGATTGATGGCTACACCTTC,CASSLSGIDGYTF
TRBD2,many,TRBJ2-7,TRBV7-9,TGTGCCAGCAGACCCAGACTAGCCTTTCTTGACGAGCAGTACTTC,CASRPRLAFLDEQYF
TRBD1,many,TRBJ1-1,TRBV20-1,TGCAGTGCTAGATTGTTCGGGACAGTGAAAGCTTTCTTT,CSARLFGTVKAFF
TRBD2,many,TRBJ2-3,TRBV7-2,TGTGCCAGCAGCTTAGCGCGACTAGCAGACACAGATACGCAGTATTTT,CASSLARLADTDTQYF
TRBD2,many,TRBJ2-7,TRBV3-1,TGTGCCAGCAGGCAGGGAGGGGAAGGGGACGAGCAGTACTTC,CASRQGGEGDEQYF
TRBD1,many,TRBJ1-2,TRBV29-1,TGCAGCGTCGAACCGACAGGGAGGGAAGGCTACACCTTC,CSVEPTGREGYTF
TRBD2,few,TRBJ2-1,TRBV6-4,TGTGCCAGCAGTGGCGGGGCTAGCGGGAGGTCGTTCTTC,CASSGGASGRSFF
NA,many,TRBJ1-2,TRBV6-1,TGTGCCAGCAGTGCTTCCCGCCTCGTCGCCGGCACCTTC,CASSASRLVAGTF
TRBD2,many,TRBJ2-1,TRBV5-1,TGCGCCAGCAGCTCTGGACTAGTAGCCAATGAGCAGTTCTTC,CASSSGLVANEQFF
TRBD2,once,TRBJ2-1,TRBV20-1,TGCACTCCGGGACTAGCGGGAGCGAATGAGCAGTTCTTC,CTPGLAGANEQFF
NA,many,TRBJ2-7,TRBV2,TGTGCCAGCAGTGACGATAGCGGTTCAGCCTACGAGCAGTACTTC,CASSDDSGSAYEQYF
NA,many,TRBJ2-1,TRBV9,TGTGCCAGCAGCGATCTAGCGAATGAGCAGTTCTTC,CASSDLANEQFF
TRBD1,many,TRBJ1-2,TRBV5-6,TGTGCCAGCAGCGGGAACAGGGGGCGCGGGTATGGCTACACCTTC,CASSGNRGRGYGYTF
NA,many,TRBJ1-1,TRBV7-9,TGTGCCAGCAGCTTAGGGGGCAGGGTGAACACTGAAGCTTTCTTT,CASSLGGRVNTEAFF
NA,many,TRBJ1-1,TRBV6-1,TGTGCCAGCAGGCATGGCCCAATGACTGAAGCTTTCTTT,CASRHGPMTEAFF
NA,NA,TRBJ2-2,TRBV12-3/TRBV12-4,TGTGCCAGCAGTTTAGGGGCTGAGACCTATGGCGAGGAGCTGTTTTTT,CASSLGAETYGEELFF
NA,many,TRBJ2-3,TRBV10-3,TGTGCCATCAGTGAAGGGGCATATACGCAGTATTTT,CAISEGAYTQYF
NA,many,TRBJ2-1,TRBV20-1,TGCAGTGCTAGTGCGGGAACCTACAATGAGCAGTTCTTC,CSASAGTYNEQFF
NA,few,TRBJ2-1,TRBV29-1,TGCAGCGTTTATCTGGGGTCCAACAATGAGCAGTTCTTC,CSVYLGSNNEQFF
NA,few,TRBJ2-6,TRBV7-8,TGTGCCAGCAGATACCCCGGGTTTGGGGCCAATGTCCTGACTTTC,CASRYPGFGANVLTF
TRBD1,many,TRBJ2-7,TRBV3-1,TGTGCCAGCAGCCTCAGACAGGGATTAGGCTACGAGCAGTACTTC,CASSLRQGLGYEQYF
NA,many,TRBJ2-1,TRBV5-1,TGCGCCAGCAGCTTGGCGGGCAGGGGAGCTGGGAATGAGCAGTTCTTC,CASSLAGRGAGNEQFF
TRBD1,many,TRBJ2-1,TRBV12-3/TRBV12-4,TGTGCCAGCAGTTTGTCAGGGGGCAGTGAGTTCTTC,CASSLSGGSEFF
NA,many,TRBJ1-1,TRBV19,TGTGCCAGTAGTGCCGACAGGAACACTGAAGCTTTCTTT,CASSADRNTEAFF
NA,NA,TRBJ2-7,TRBV7-8,TGTGCCAGCATCTTAGGCGGACTACCGGACTACGAGCAGTACTTC,CASILGGLPDYEQYF
NA,NA,TRBJ2-5,TRBV3-1,TGTGCCAGCAGCCAAAAGACCAGGGGTTATAGCGAGACCCAGTACTTC,CASSQKTRGYSETQYF
NA,many,TRBJ2-1,TRBV20-1,TGCAGTGCTAGCGGGACCGCACCGAGCTCCTACAATGAGCAGTTCTTC,CSASGTAPSSYNEQFF
TRBD2,many,TRBJ2-2,TRBV20-1,TGCAGTGCTAGCGGGGGGAAGGCAGCCGCGAACACCGGGGAGCTGTTTTTT,CSASGGKAAANTGELFF
NA,few,TRBJ2-7,TRBV6-1,TGTGCCAGCAGAGCCATGGGGTCAGAGCAGTACTTC,CASRAMGSEQYF
TRBD1,few,TRBJ1-6,TRBV27,TGTGCCAGCAGTAACCGGTACAGGGGACTCGCCCTCCACTTT,CASSNRYRGLALHF
NA,many,TRBJ2-7,TRBV12-3/TRBV12-4,TGTGCCAGCAGTTTACGAACGGGAGACGAGCAGTACTTC,CASSLRTGDEQYF
NA,many,TRBJ2-1,TRBV5-1,TGCGCCAGCAGCTTGCCCAGCTCCTCCTACAATGAGCAGTTCTTC,CASSLPSSSYNEQFF
NA,many,TRBJ1-5,TRBV19,TGTGCCAGTAGTGGTGGGGGAGGCAATCAGCCCCAGCATTTT,CASSGGGGNQPQHF
NA,once,TRBJ1-1,TRBV18,TGTGCCAGCTCACGGGGGGGGCTGCTCATGGAAGCTTTCTTT,CASSRGGLLMEAFF
TRBD1,many,TRBJ1-6,TRBV12-5,TGTGCTAGTGGAAACTTAATGGAGACAGGGGATAATTCACCCCTCCACTTT,CASGNLMETGDNSPLHF
NA,many,TRBJ1-1,TRBV5-1,TGCGCCAGCAGCTATGATTTTTCGGGGTCTGAAGCTTTCTTT,CASSYDFSGSEAFF
NA,many,TRBJ1-5,TRBV7-9,TGTGCCAGCAGCCAACTCAGTAAGCCCCAGCATTTT,CASSQLSKPQHF
TRBD2,many,TRBJ2-7,TRBV30,TGTGCCTGGAGAACTAGCGGTAAGACGTACGAGCAGTACTTC,CAWRTSGKTYEQYF
TRBD1,NA,TRBJ2-3,TRBV11-3,TGCGCCAGCAGCTTAGGGGGCGGGAGCACAGATACGCAGTATTTT,CASSLGGGSTDTQYF
TRBD1,many,TRBJ1-2,TRBV27,TGTGCCAGCAGTTTGCAGGGGGAGGGCTATGGCTACACCTTC,CASSLQGEGYGYTF
NA,many,TRBJ1-5,TRBV12-3/TRBV12-4,TGTGCCAGCAGTTTACTGGAGGGGCGGCAGCCCCAGCATTTT,CASSLLEGRQPQHF
NA,NA,TRBJ2-5,TRBV25-1,TGTGCCAGCAGTCTAGACAGCGTGGAGACCCAGTACTTC,CASSLDSVETQYF
NA,few,TRBJ2-1,TRBV5-6,TGTGCCAGCAGCCACGGGGGCAGCTCCTACAATGAGCAGTTCTTC,CASSHGGSSYNEQFF